What follows is one TCR beta chain and its context. The CDR3 contains 15 residues. J lost 6 bases, V lost 10 bases, and 17 bases had no gene match. From germline, CDR1 is LNHDA and CDR2 SQIVND (reference sequence). This record comes from a study of cytomegalovirus exposure and HLA in healthy donors. It was with 60 Vbeta and 13 Jbeta primers that the PCR ran. The method was immunoSEQ multiplex PCR; TCRdb's version includes in-frame clones alone and lacks a portion of them. The sample table includes 65,000 to 95,000 clones. The chain is built from TRBV19 and TRBJ2-7, with 8 nucleotides matching TRBD2. This TCR was sampled from a woman aged 60 to 75 in good health and CMV-seronegative. Sequencing used PBMCs. CDR3 DNA: TGTGCCACCTCCAAAGCCGGGACTAGGGGTGTCGAGCAGTACTTC. The encoded protein is CATSKAGTRGVEQYF.